This T cell receptor beta chain was documented in a study of cytomegalovirus exposure and HLA in healthy donors. As regards this clone: The antigen is not known.

Broader study findings: Roughly uniform sequencing depth across donors was assumed, possibly incorrectly. In a later analysis, several top co-occurrence clusters appeared linked to parvovirus B19, influenza, CMV and Epstein-Barr virus. Later analysis placed DRB1 highest and HLA-C lowest in TCR association rates, which differed by HLA locus.

Looked up from germline, CDR1 is SGHNT and CDR2 is YYREEE (reference sequence). Trimming took off 1 base at V and 0 bases at J, with 10 bases between the two ends. The CDR3 is 15 residues long. A multiplex PCR was run with 60 Vbeta primers and 13 Jbeta primers. Sequencing used immunoSEQ multiplex PCR; TCRdb keeps in-frame clones, though not all of them. The sample holds roughly 220,000 clones; more than 75% are singletons and the top ten take roughly 2.5%. These donors, healthy bone marrow donors, were studied. The receptor comes from a middle-aged woman in good health and CMV-seronegative. Material for sequencing was PBMCs. V gene TRBV5-4 combines with J gene TRBJ1-2; no clear D gene. Here the CDR3 DNA reads TGTGCCAGCAGCTTGACGAGGGTATCTAACTATGGCTACACCTTC. Residues: CASSLTRVSNYGYTF.